Below are 8 T cell receptor beta chains sequenced from a single sample in a study of T-cell reconstitution after alpha-beta-depleted transplantation in children. This sample's TCRbeta library carried unique molecular identifier barcodes. TCRdb re-called the PCR reads through MiXCR, storing one row per CDR3 protein. In the table there are some 490,000 distinct CDR3 sequences, roughly an eighth of which are singletons. The source material was PBMCs from the stem cell graft donor, sampled from the stem cell graft. The origin of the receptors is a human donor who donated a stem cell graft to a child with combined immunodeficiency.

The gene calls are TRBV14 and TRBJ2-1, with no clear D. Germline-derived CDR1 and CDR2 are SGHDN and FVKESK. Deletions cut 0 bases from V and 6 bases from J, with 3 bases between. The CDR3 is 12 residues long. CDR3 nucleotides: TGTGCCAGCAGCCAAGAGACCAATGAGCAGTTCTTC. Residues: CASSQETNEQFF.

The gene calls are TRBV7-2 and TRBJ2-1, with TRBD1 matching 7 bases. Germline CDR1 reads SGHTA; CDR2 reads FQGNSA. V lost 1 base to trimming and J lost 9 bases; unmatched junction nucleotides: 9. This CDR3 has 15 amino acids. The DNA for the CDR3 is TGTGCCAGCAGCTTAGATAGGGGGCTAAGGGGTGAGCAGTTCTTC. As protein: CASSLDRGLRGEQFF.

This sequence joins TRBV7-9 and TRBJ1-2; D uncertain. Per the germline V gene, CDR1 is SEHNR and CDR2 is FQNEAQ (reference sequence). The CDR3 runs to 13 residues. With 5 bases removed from V and 3 bases from J, the gap between germline ends came to 10 bases. In DNA form, the CDR3 reads TGTGCCAGCAGCCTAGACACTCACTATGGCTACACCTTC. It codes for CASSLDTHYGYTF. Full variable domain (rest looked up from reference TRBV7-9 and TRBJ1-2): DTGVSQNPRHKITKRGQNVTFRCDPISEHNRLYWYRQTLGQGPEFLTYFQNEAQLEKSRLLSDRFSAERPKGSFSTLEIQRTEQGDSAMYLCASSLDTHYGYTFGSGTRLTVV.

In regard to this clonotype: This CDR3 is missing its conserved last phenylalanine or tryptophan, likely due to a read error. V gene TRBV7-9 combines with J gene TRBJ2-5; D is unclear. This CDR3 spans 14 amino acids. Germline-derived CDR1 and CDR2 are SEHNR and FQNEAQ (reference sequence). The germline V and J ends were trimmed by 10 bases and 2 bases, with 17 bases remaining between them. The DNA for the CDR3 is TGTGCCATCACCGCAGCCGGAGTACAAGAGACCCAGTACGTC. Translated: CAITAAGVQETQYV.

This clonotype was seen more than once but under ten times. The chain joins TRBV11-2 to TRBJ1-3; TRBD1 is a possible D gene (6 bases). Germline CDR1 SGHAT, CDR2 FQNNGV. V lost 4 bases and J 0 bases, leaving 16 bases between the germline ends. There are 17 residues in the CDR3. CDR3 DNA: TGTGCCAGCAGCTCCTCGGGGGCGACAAACTCTGGAAACACCATATATTTT. Translating it yields CASSSSGATNSGNTIYF.

This clonotype showed up many times. This chain connects TRBV4-3 to TRBJ2-1, with 10 nucleotides matching TRBD2. This CDR3 comprises 16 residues. Trimming took 1 base from V and 6 from J; bases not matched to a gene: 6. CDR1 is LGHNA, CDR2 YSLEER, per germline. The CDR3, as DNA: TGCGCCAGCAGCCAAGTAGCGGGGGGTTCCGGCAATGAGCAGTTCTTC. Its protein is CASSQVAGGSGNEQFF.

V is TRBV7-2 and J is TRBJ2-7; D not resolved. The CDR3 extends over 15 amino acids. CDR1 and CDR2 (germline): SGHTA, FQGNSA. V lost 1 base, J lost 0 bases, and 10 bases lay in between. For the CDR3, the DNA is TGTGCCAGCAGCTTAGTTACGCTCGGCTCCTACGAGCAGTACTTC. Translation: CASSLVTLGSYEQYF.

The V and J genes are TRBV24-1 and TRBJ2-2; 9 bases line up with TRBD1. Trimming at V came to 4 bases and at J to 3 bases, leaving 5 bases not matched to a gene. The germline V gene encodes CDR1 KGHDR and CDR2 SFDVKD. This CDR3 comprises 16 residues. CDR3 amino acids: CATSEPDRGHTGELFF. The CDR3 DNA sequence: TGTGCCACCAGTGAGCCGGACAGGGGTCACACCGGGGAGCTGTTTTTT.